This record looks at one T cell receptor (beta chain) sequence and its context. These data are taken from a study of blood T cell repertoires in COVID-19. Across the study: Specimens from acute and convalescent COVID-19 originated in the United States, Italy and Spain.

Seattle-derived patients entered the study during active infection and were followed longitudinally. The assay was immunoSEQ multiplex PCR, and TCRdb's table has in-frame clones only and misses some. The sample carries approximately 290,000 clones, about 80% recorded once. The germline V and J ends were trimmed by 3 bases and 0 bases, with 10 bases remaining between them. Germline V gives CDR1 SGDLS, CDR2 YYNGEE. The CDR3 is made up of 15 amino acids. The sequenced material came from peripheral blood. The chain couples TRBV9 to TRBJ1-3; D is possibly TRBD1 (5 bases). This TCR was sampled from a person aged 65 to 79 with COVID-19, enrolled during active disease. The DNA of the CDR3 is TGTGCCAGCAGCGCGGAGGGGAGCTCTGGAAACACCATATATTTT. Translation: CASSAEGSSGNTIYF.